The rows below give T cell receptor beta chains drawn from one sample of a study of CD8 T cells in Susac syndrome. TCRdb itself ran the immunoSEQ multiplex PCR reads through MiXCR, one entry per CDR3 protein. In the table there are some 260,000 distinct CDR3 sequences, around 84% of which are singletons. Sequenced input: CD8+ T cells from PBMCs. All receptors derive from a human donor with multiple sclerosis. The CDR3 runs from the conserved cysteine through the conserved F or W. A D gene is named only where the DNA matches it firmly. Clone size, where shown, is once, few, many, or a class for clones that have expanded.

v_call: TRBV29-1; d_call: TRBD1; j_call: TRBJ1-1; clone_size: -; cdr3_nt: TGCAGCGGGGACAGGGGGAACACTGAAGCTTTCTTT; cdr3_aa: CSGDRGNTEAFF
v_call: TRBV5-1; d_call: TRBD2; j_call: TRBJ2-2; clone_size: once; cdr3_nt: TGCGCCAGCAGCTCATCACTAGCGGGGAACACCGGGGAGCTGTTTTTT; cdr3_aa: CASSSSLAGNTGELFF
v_call: TRBV20-1; d_call: -; j_call: TRBJ2-3; clone_size: -; cdr3_nt: TGCAGTGCTAGAGATACCCGCTCGTGGGACACGCAGTATTTT; cdr3_aa: CSARDTRSWDTQYF
v_call: TRBV4-1; d_call: -; j_call: TRBJ1-2; clone_size: -; cdr3_nt: TGCGCCAGCAGCCAAGATAAAGTAACCGCAGGGCGCTATGGCTACACCTTC; cdr3_aa: CASSQDKVTAGRYGYTF
v_call: TRBV21-1; d_call: -; j_call: TRBJ2-7; clone_size: -; cdr3_nt: TGTGCCAGCAGCTACAGGGGCGTCTACGAGCAGTACTTC; cdr3_aa: CASSYRGVYEQYF
v_call: TRBV7-7; d_call: -; j_call: TRBJ2-2; clone_size: -; cdr3_nt: TGTGCTAGCAGCTTAGGGATCAACACCGGGGAGCTGTTTTTT; cdr3_aa: CASSLGINTGELFF
v_call: TRBV9; d_call: -; j_call: TRBJ2-3; clone_size: -; cdr3_nt: TGTGCCAGCAGCGTAGATTCAGATACGCAGTATTTT; cdr3_aa: CASSVDSDTQYF
v_call: TRBV6-2/TRBV6-3; d_call: TRBD2; j_call: TRBJ2-2; clone_size: -; cdr3_nt: TGTGCCAGCAGTTACGTTGCGGGAGGAGGGGCCGGGGAGCTGTTTTTT; cdr3_aa: CASSYVAGGGAGELFF
v_call: TRBV2; d_call: -; j_call: TRBJ1-2; clone_size: once; cdr3_nt: TGTGCCAGCAGTGGGCGACGGACTGATGGCTACACCTTC; cdr3_aa: CASSGRRTDGYTF
v_call: TRBV7-9; d_call: TRBD1; j_call: TRBJ1-1; clone_size: -; cdr3_nt: TGTGCCAGCAGAAAGGGAAAGGGGGCGAACACTGAAGCTTTCTTT; cdr3_aa: CASRKGKGANTEAFF
v_call: TRBV28; d_call: TRBD1; j_call: TRBJ2-3; clone_size: -; cdr3_nt: TGTGCCAGCGATCGGACAGGGGGTCCAGATACGCAGTATTTT; cdr3_aa: CASDRTGGPDTQYF
v_call: TRBV27; d_call: -; j_call: TRBJ1-1; clone_size: -; cdr3_nt: TGTGCCAGCAGTTTAGCGAGGAACACTGAAGCTTTCTTT; cdr3_aa: CASSLARNTEAFF
v_call: TRBV7-6; d_call: TRBD2; j_call: TRBJ2-7; clone_size: -; cdr3_nt: TGTGCCAGCAGCCCAATTCGAGCGGGAGGGCCGGAGCAGTACTTC; cdr3_aa: CASSPIRAGGPEQYF
v_call: TRBV5-6; d_call: -; j_call: TRBJ2-1; clone_size: -; cdr3_nt: TGTGCCAGCAGCTTGGCTCGTGGGGGTGAGCAGTTCTTC; cdr3_aa: CASSLARGGEQFF
v_call: TRBV28; d_call: -; j_call: TRBJ1-5; clone_size: -; cdr3_nt: TGTGCCAGCAGTTTGGGATCGCGTCAGCCCCAGCATTTT; cdr3_aa: CASSLGSRQPQHF
v_call: TRBV25-1; d_call: -; j_call: TRBJ1-3; clone_size: once; cdr3_nt: TGTGCCAGCAGGTCTCTGGAGATAGGAAACACCATATATTTT; cdr3_aa: CASRSLEIGNTIYF
v_call: TRBV4-2; d_call: -; j_call: TRBJ2-3; clone_size: -; cdr3_nt: TGTGCCAGCAGCCAAGAGGGGGACTCCTTTTTCACAGATACGCAGTATTTT; cdr3_aa: CASSQEGDSFFTDTQYF
v_call: TRBV7-9; d_call: -; j_call: TRBJ2-3; clone_size: -; cdr3_nt: TGTGCCAGCAGTCCTCTTACCCGAGGGGACACAGATACGCAGTATTTT; cdr3_aa: CASSPLTRGDTDTQYF
v_call: TRBV4-1; d_call: -; j_call: TRBJ2-5; clone_size: -; cdr3_nt: TGCGCCAGCAGCCAAGATTACGAAGAGACCCAGTACTTC; cdr3_aa: CASSQDYEETQYF
v_call: TRBV30; d_call: -; j_call: TRBJ2-3; clone_size: -; cdr3_nt: TGTGCCTGGAGTCAGGGGAGGGATGCAGATACGCAGTATTTT; cdr3_aa: CAWSQGRDADTQYF
v_call: TRBV30; d_call: TRBD2; j_call: TRBJ2-7; clone_size: -; cdr3_nt: TGTGCCTGGAGTCTGGGAGCGGGGGACTACGAGCAGTACTTC; cdr3_aa: CAWSLGAGDYEQYF
v_call: TRBV12-3/TRBV12-4; d_call: -; j_call: TRBJ1-3; clone_size: -; cdr3_nt: TGTGCCAGCAGTTTAAGGCAGGACACCATATATTTT; cdr3_aa: CASSLRQDTIYF
v_call: TRBV29-1; d_call: -; j_call: TRBJ1-1; clone_size: -; cdr3_nt: TGCAGCGTTGAAGATCTCTCGGGGACTGTTCGTATGGCTTTCTTT; cdr3_aa: CSVEDLSGTVRMAFF
v_call: TRBV27; d_call: -; j_call: TRBJ2-7; clone_size: -; cdr3_nt: TGTGCCACCAAGACTTTGAGCGAGCAGTACTTC; cdr3_aa: CATKTLSEQYF
v_call: TRBV20-1; d_call: TRBD2; j_call: TRBJ2-1; clone_size: -; cdr3_nt: TGCAGTGCTAGGGCTTTGGGAGCGGGAGGGCCGGGGGTATTAGTGCAGTTCTTC; cdr3_aa: CSARALGAGGPGVLVQFF
v_call: TRBV4-2; d_call: -; j_call: TRBJ1-1; clone_size: -; cdr3_nt: TGTGCCAGCAGCCAAGTGGCCAGGAGGAACACTGAAGCTTTCTTT; cdr3_aa: CASSQVARRNTEAFF
v_call: TRBV9; d_call: TRBD1; j_call: TRBJ2-7; clone_size: -; cdr3_nt: TGTGCCAGCAGCGTAGGACAGGGAGAGTACGAGCAGTACTTC; cdr3_aa: CASSVGQGEYEQYF
v_call: TRBV7-9; d_call: TRBD2; j_call: TRBJ2-1; clone_size: -; cdr3_nt: TGTGCCAGCAGCTTAAGTAGCGGGAGGGCCCATGAGCAGTTCTTC; cdr3_aa: CASSLSSGRAHEQFF
v_call: TRBV19; d_call: -; j_call: TRBJ1-1; clone_size: -; cdr3_nt: TGTGCCAGTAGTATCTGGGACGGTGAAGCTTTCTTT; cdr3_aa: CASSIWDGEAFF
v_call: TRBV9; d_call: TRBD1; j_call: TRBJ1-3; clone_size: -; cdr3_nt: TGTGCCAGCAAGGGAACAGGGGGCGATGGAAACACCATATATTTT; cdr3_aa: CASKGTGGDGNTIYF
v_call: TRBV29-1; d_call: -; j_call: TRBJ1-1; clone_size: -; cdr3_nt: TGCAGCGGCACCTATGGCACTGAAGCTTTCTTT; cdr3_aa: CSGTYGTEAFF
v_call: TRBV19; d_call: -; j_call: TRBJ2-1; clone_size: -; cdr3_nt: TGTGCCAGTAGTATAGATGGCGGAAGCTCCTACAATGAGCAGTTCTTC; cdr3_aa: CASSIDGGSSYNEQFF
v_call: TRBV27; d_call: -; j_call: TRBJ2-3; clone_size: -; cdr3_nt: TGTGCCAGCAGGAGATACGAGGGTTTAGGAGATACGCAGTATTTT; cdr3_aa: CASRRYEGLGDTQYF
v_call: TRBV11-2; d_call: TRBD2; j_call: TRBJ2-7; clone_size: -; cdr3_nt: TGTGCCAGCAGCGGGGGACTAGCGGGAATCTACGAGCAGTACTTC; cdr3_aa: CASSGGLAGIYEQYF
v_call: TRBV6-1; d_call: TRBD2; j_call: TRBJ2-7; clone_size: -; cdr3_nt: TGTGCCAGCAGTGAACGGGTTCTTGAGGGACTAGCTTTCGAGCAGTACTTC; cdr3_aa: CASSERVLEGLAFEQYF
v_call: TRBV27; d_call: -; j_call: TRBJ2-7; clone_size: few; cdr3_nt: TGTGCCAGCAGTTTCTCGCGGAGCTCCTACGAGCAGTACTTC; cdr3_aa: CASSFSRSSYEQYF
v_call: TRBV28; d_call: TRBD2; j_call: TRBJ2-1; clone_size: -; cdr3_nt: TGTGCCAGCAGTTTATCACTAGCGGAGTACAATGAGCAGTTCTTC; cdr3_aa: CASSLSLAEYNEQFF
v_call: TRBV7-9; d_call: -; j_call: TRBJ2-7; clone_size: -; cdr3_nt: TGTGCCAGCAGCTTACCTCTCTCTTCCTCCGAGCAGTACTTC; cdr3_aa: CASSLPLSSSEQYF
v_call: TRBV9; d_call: -; j_call: TRBJ2-5; clone_size: -; cdr3_nt: TGTGCCAGCAGCGTGGGGGGCAGGGCCGAGACCCAGTACTTC; cdr3_aa: CASSVGGRAETQYF
v_call: TRBV30; d_call: TRBD1; j_call: TRBJ1-1; clone_size: once; cdr3_nt: TGTGCCTGGAGTGTAGAGCGGGACAGCCTTCTGAGGTGTTTCTTT; cdr3_aa: CAWSVERDSLLRCFF
v_call: TRBV7-2; d_call: -; j_call: TRBJ1-2; clone_size: few; cdr3_nt: TGTGCCAGCAGCCCTGGTGTCGCGTATGGCTACACCTTC; cdr3_aa: CASSPGVAYGYTF
v_call: TRBV7-8; d_call: -; j_call: TRBJ2-2; clone_size: -; cdr3_nt: TGTGCCAGCAGCTTGCGTCAAATAACGAACACCGGGGAGCTGTTTTTT; cdr3_aa: CASSLRQITNTGELFF
v_call: TRBV7-9; d_call: TRBD2; j_call: TRBJ2-3; clone_size: -; cdr3_nt: TGTGCCAGCAGCTTGACTAGCGGGAGGCTCAGGGGCACGCAGTATTTT; cdr3_aa: CASSLTSGRLRGTQYF
v_call: TRBV21-1; d_call: -; j_call: TRBJ2-1; clone_size: -; cdr3_nt: TGTGCCAGCAGCAAGGGACTAGCGGGAGAGGTAGAGCAGTTCTTC; cdr3_aa: CASSKGLAGEVEQFF